The source of this T cell receptor (beta chain) is a study of blood T cells in healthy people across ages. This CDR3 contains 16 residues. Trimming left V 4 bases short and J 6 bases short, with 22 bases between. The authors ran a second PCR of about 7 to 12 cycles using a sample-barcoded 5' primer and a J-beta primer mix. TCRdb used MiXCR to reprocess the 5' RACE reads, holding one entry per CDR3 protein. The data show approximately 800,000 distinct CDR3 sequences, 58% seen once. The chain combines TRBV12-3 or TRBV12-4 with TRBJ2-7, with D maybe TRBD1 (5 bases). This TCR came from a man aged 25 to 45 in good health. The sequenced material came from blood. In DNA, the CDR3 is TGTGCCAGCAGTTCCCCCCCCGGCAGGGCCCCTTCCGAGCAGTACTTC. It encodes CASSSPPGRAPSEQYF.